This passage covers 27 T cell receptor beta chains from one sample sequenced in a study. Via MiXCR, TCRdb re-called the reads, giving one row per CDR3 protein. Of about 3,500 distinct CDR3 sequences detected, 9.8% appear once; the ten largest clones hold 6.3%. The sample taken for sequencing was CD4+ T cells from synovial fluid. These receptors originate from a human donor with rheumatoid arthritis.

In its sample, this clonotype ranks as medium-sized (0.01 to 0.1%). The rearrangement links TRBV7-2 to TRBJ2-7; D is unclear. The CDR3 has 15 residues. The germline gives CDR1 SGHTA, CDR2 FQGNSA. V lost 0 bases to trimming and J lost 0 bases, with 9 bases between them. The CDR3 region is CASSLAPTSSYEQYF. In DNA, the CDR3 is TGTGCCAGCAGCTTAGCTCCGACAAGCTCCTACGAGCAGTACTTC.

In this sample, this clonotype is medium-sized. The V gene is TRBV7-3, the J gene TRBJ2-1; the D gene is possibly TRBD2 (5 bases). The CDR3 runs 13 residues. Between the trimmed V and J ends, which lost 5 bases and 2 bases, there was a span of 7 bases. CDR1 and CDR2 from the germline V gene are SGHTA and FQGTGA. Here the CDR3 DNA reads TGTGCCAGCAGCCACGGGGCCTACAATGAGCAGTTCTTC. It is translated as CASSHGAYNEQFF.

This clonotype was detected a few times. The genes are TRBV14 and TRBJ2-1, with unresolved D. Trimming stripped 4 bases from V and 5 bases from J, with 6 bases between. From germline, CDR1 is SGHDN and CDR2 FVKESK. CDR3 length: 12 residues. The DNA for the CDR3 is TGTGCCAGCAGCCGGACCAACAATGAGCAGTTCTTC. This codes for CASSRTNNEQFF.

Relative to its sample, this clonotype is medium-sized. V usage is TRBV5-1 and J usage is TRBJ2-7, with unresolved D. Trimming cost V 1 base and J 6 bases, with 8 bases left between them. The germline CDR1 and CDR2 sequences are SGHRS and YFSETQ. The CDR3 is 12 amino acids. CDR3 sequence (DNA): TGCGCCAGCAGCTTGCGGCCTTCCGAGCAGTACTTC. Its protein is CASSLRPSEQYF.

This clonotype is termed medium-sized. The genes are TRBV7-9 and TRBJ2-7, with a weak D call TRBD1 (5 bases). Trimming cost V 3 bases and J 2 bases, with 8 bases left between them. Germline CDR1 reads SEHNR; CDR2 reads FQNEAQ (reference sequence). This CDR3 region has 13 residues. As DNA, the CDR3 is TGTGCCAGCAGCTTTCCAGGGACCTACGAGCAGTACTTC. Translated, it gives CASSFPGTYEQYF.

This clonotype has at least ten counts. The CDR3 bases are TGCAGCGTTGCCAACACCGGGGAGCTGTTTTTT. Amino acid sequence: CSVANTGELFF. The chain is built from TRBV29-1 and TRBJ2-2; D unclear. The CDR3 has 11 residues. V lost 4 bases to trimming and J lost 2 bases, with 2 bases between them. The germline gives CDR1 SQVTM, CDR2 ANQGSEA.

This clonotype is termed medium-sized (0.01 to 0.1%). J is TRBJ2-3 and V is TRBV20-1, with 9 bases lining up with TRBD1. J gave up 4 bases and V 7 bases, and 6 bases lay outside the gene matches. Germline assignment: CDR1 DFQATT and CDR2 SNEGSKA (reference sequence). The CDR3 extends over 13 amino acids. DNA of the CDR3: TGCAGTGTGCTACGGACAGGGGCAGATACGCAGTATTTT. It yields the protein CSVLRTGADTQYF.

This sequence joins TRBV20-1 and TRBJ2-7; TRBD2 might be the D (6 bases). The CDR3 extends over 14 amino acids. V gave up 3 bases and J gave up 3 bases, with 15 bases separating them. The germline V gene encodes CDR1 DFQATT and CDR2 SNEGSKA (reference sequence). CDR3 protein: CSARVSLANYEQYF. For the CDR3, the DNA is TGCAGTGCTAGGGTTTCTCTAGCGAACTACGAGCAGTACTTC.

By sample share, this clonotype is medium-sized (0.01 to 0.1%). V is TRBV20-1 and J is TRBJ2-3, with D possibly being TRBD2 (6 bases). The CDR3 is made up of 15 amino acids. Per the germline V gene, CDR1 is DFQATT and CDR2 is SNEGSKA (reference sequence). Trimming left V 3 bases short and J 0 bases short, with 13 bases between. The CDR3 region is CSARRGSGSTDTQYF. The CDR3 coding sequence is TGCAGTGCTAGGAGGGGTAGCGGTAGCACAGATACGCAGTATTTT.

This clonotype was counted a few times. This chain uses TRBV2 with TRBJ2-2; 7 bases match TRBD1. Germline V CDR1 and CDR2: SNHLY, FYNNEI. Trimming took 6 bases from V and 5 from J; bases not matched to a gene: 9. This CDR3 region has 15 residues. CDR3 in DNA: TGTGCCAGCAGCGACAGGGACCTTGGGACCGGGGAGCTGTTTTTT. Its protein is CASSDRDLGTGELFF.

In its sample, this clonotype is medium-sized. This chain links TRBV20-1 with TRBJ2-3; D may be TRBD1 or TRBD2 (6 bases each). V lost 6 bases and J 0 bases, leaving 13 bases between the germline ends. Germline loops: CDR1 DFQATT, CDR2 SNEGSKA (reference sequence). The CDR3 is made up of 14 amino acids. The DNA of the CDR3 is TGCAGTGCCCCTACAGGGACTAGCACAGATACGCAGTATTTT. It translates to CSAPTGTSTDTQYF.

This clonotype is deemed medium-sized (0.01 to 0.1%). This sequence joins TRBV6-2 or TRBV6-3 and TRBJ2-2; 7 bases agree with TRBD2. Germline assignment: CDR1 MNHEY and CDR2 SVGEGT. V lost 4 bases to trimming and J lost 5 bases; unmatched junction nucleotides: 7. This CDR3 has 15 residues. The CDR3 region has the DNA TGTGCCAGCAGTTTCCGGACTAGGTGGACCGGGGAGCTGTTTTTT. It translates to CASSFRTRWTGELFF.

By sample share, this clonotype is medium-sized. The chain has TRBV7-9 and TRBJ1-1; D ambiguous. The CDR3 sequence is 16 residues long. Germline loops: CDR1 SEHNR, CDR2 FQNEAQ (reference sequence). The V gene lost 5 bases and the J gene lost 4 bases, with 20 bases spanning the gap. The CDR3 bases are TGTGCCAGCAGCCACCCAATCGGGGTGATGGGCACTGAAGCTTTCTTT. This translates into CASSHPIGVMGTEAFF.

In its sample, this clonotype is medium-sized. The chain combines TRBV20-1 with TRBJ1-1; D remains unclear. Germline-derived CDR1 and CDR2 are DFQATT and SNEGSKA (reference sequence). The V and J ends lost 6 bases and 1 base respectively, with 9 bases between them. The CDR3 sequence is 12 residues long. This chain's CDR3 is CSALSGNTEAFF. CDR3 DNA: TGCAGTGCCCTTTCTGGGAACACTGAAGCTTTCTTT.

J is TRBJ1-5 and V is TRBV10-2; 7 bases are shared with TRBD1. The CDR3 contains 14 residues. CDR1 is WSHSY and CDR2 is SAAADI in the germline V gene. V gave up 5 bases and J gave up 3 bases; unmatched junction bases: 4. CDR3 bases: TGCGCCAGCAGTAACAGGGGATACAATCAGCCCCAGCATTTT. Protein sequence: CASSNRGYNQPQHF.

Sample share makes this clonotype large. This chain uses TRBV29-1 with TRBJ1-2; D is uncertain. Trimming left V 3 bases short and J 7 bases short, with 9 bases between. This CDR3 region has 11 residues. Germline lookup yields CDR1 SQVTM and CDR2 ANQGSEA. CDR3 sequence: CSVDPAGGYTF. The CDR3 coding sequence is TGCAGCGTTGACCCGGCTGGTGGCTACACCTTC.

By its share, this clonotype is medium-sized. The chain uses TRBV4-3 and TRBJ2-5; 11 bases are a match to TRBD2. V shed 1 base, J shed 5 bases, and the junction held 9 bases outside the gene matches. CDR3 length: 17 residues. Per germline, CDR1 LGHNA and CDR2 YSLEER. CDR3 nucleotides: TGCGCCAGCAGCCAAGGGACTAGCGGGTTCTATGGGGAGACCCAGTACTTC. Translation gives CASSQGTSGFYGETQYF.

This clonotype was counted ten times or more. The gene calls are TRBV20-1 and TRBJ2-5; D gene ambiguous. Looked up from germline, CDR1 is DFQATT and CDR2 is SNEGSKA (reference sequence). This CDR3 has 11 amino acids. V was shortened by 6 bases and J by 5 bases, with 10 bases between the two germline ends. The CDR3 here is CSATSLETQYF. As DNA, the CDR3 is TGCAGTGCCACAAGTTTGGAGACCCAGTACTTC.

This clonotype was picked up many times. The chain joins TRBV4-3 to TRBJ2-1; 10 nucleotides align to TRBD1. V lost 1 base, J lost 7 bases, and 4 bases stayed unmatched. Germline-derived CDR1 and CDR2 are LGHNA and YSLEER. The CDR3 spans 15 residues. The CDR3 here is CASSQVPGQGNEQFF. In DNA, the CDR3 is TGCGCCAGCAGCCAAGTCCCGGGACAGGGGAATGAGCAGTTCTTC.

This clonotype is judged medium-sized (0.01 to 0.1%). This chain's CDR3 is CASTPDSSTDTQYF. CDR3 in DNA: TGTGCCAGCACCCCCGACAGCAGCACAGATACGCAGTATTTT. This chain connects TRBV6-5 to TRBJ2-3, with D possibly TRBD1 on 5 matching bases. From germline, CDR1 is MNHEY and CDR2 SVGAGI. V was clipped by 7 bases and J by 0 bases, with 11 bases between them. The CDR3 totals 14 residues.

This clonotype is labeled as medium-sized. The chain carries TRBV29-1 and TRBJ2-7, with 11 bases matching TRBD1. Germline V CDR1 and CDR2: SQVTM, ANQGSEA. The CDR3 has 14 residues. The V and J ends lost 2 bases and 3 bases, in that order; junction bases with no gene match: 3. The CDR3 bases are TGCAGCGTTGAAACCGGGACAGGGGGCTACGAGCAGTACTTC. It translates to CSVETGTGGYEQYF.

The chain carries TRBV2 and TRBJ2-7, with 7 positions matching TRBD1. Unmatched junction bases numbered 7, after V lost 8 bases and J lost 0 bases. Germline V CDR1 and CDR2: SNHLY, FYNNEI. This CDR3 spans 14 amino acids. CDR3 DNA sequence: TGTGCCAGCCGCCGGACAGGTAGCTCCTACGAGCAGTACTTC. This codes for CASRRTGSSYEQYF. Supplemented by reference TRBV2 and TRBJ2-7, the full variable domain reads EPEVTQTPSHQVTQMGQEVILRCVPISNHLYFYWYRQILGQKVEFLVSFYNNEISEKSEIFDDQFSVERPDGSNFTLKIRSTKLEDSAMYFCASRRTGSSYEQYFGPGTRLTVT.

Judged by abundance, this clonotype is medium-sized. The chain uses TRBV24-1 and TRBJ2-1; D is unclear. This CDR3 comprises 14 residues. Trimming stripped 5 bases from V and 6 bases from J, with 13 bases between. Germline V lookup: CDR1 KGHDR, CDR2 SFDVKD. CDR3 protein: CATSANEFLNEQFF. For the CDR3, the DNA is TGTGCCACCAGTGCGAACGAGTTTCTCAATGAGCAGTTCTTC.

This chain links TRBV29-1 with TRBJ2-5, with 8 bases matching TRBD1. The CDR3 contains 13 residues. The J segment lost 5 bases and the V segment lost 8 bases, leaving 10 bases of the junction unmatched. Germline lookup yields CDR1 SQVTM and CDR2 ANQGSEA. This CDR3 is CSFGAGGHETQYF. CDR3 nucleotides: TGCAGCTTCGGGGCAGGGGGCCATGAGACCCAGTACTTC.

About this clonotype: This is likely an artifact of a read error, given a far larger clone one base away. The chain recombines TRBV12-3 or TRBV12-4 with TRBJ2-2; D assignment may be TRBD1 or TRBD2 (6 bases each). The CDR3 runs 15 residues. The CDR3 loop is CASSLGGGSTGELIF. The CDR3 nucleotides are TGTGCCAGCAGTTTGGGGGGCGGGTCCACCGGGGAGCTGATTTTT.

The chain links TRBV19 to TRBJ2-7; 7 nucleotides align to TRBD1. CDR3 length equals 17 residues. The V segment lost 1 base and the J segment 3 bases; nucleotides outside the gene matches: 12. In germline, CDR1 is LNHDA, CDR2 SQIVND (reference sequence). The CDR3 is CASSIVHDRAHFYEQYF. DNA of the CDR3: TGTGCCAGTAGTATAGTCCACGACAGGGCCCACTTCTACGAGCAGTACTTC.

This clonotype was seen many times. This rearrangement joins TRBV6-6 to TRBJ2-4; possibly TRBD2 for D (6 bases). CDR3 size: 12 residues. Per germline, CDR1 MNHNY and CDR2 SVGAGI (reference sequence). V was shortened by 7 bases and J by 8 bases, with 12 bases between the two germline ends. The CDR3 sequence: CASISGGDIQYF. The CDR3 nucleotides are TGTGCCAGCATTAGCGGAGGGGACATTCAGTACTTC.